This T cell receptor beta chain was sequenced during a study of cytomegalovirus exposure and HLA in healthy donors. Findings and caveats of the study: Specificity for CMV antigens was confirmed in vitro for a few of the CMV-associated chains. Donor immune exposure was known only as CMV serostatus.

The CDR3 length is 15 residues. The V gene's germline CDR1 is GTSNPN and CDR2 SVGIG (reference sequence). The V end lost 0 bases, the J end lost 8 bases, and 19 bases lay between the germline ends. As to this clone: Its target is unknown.

Amplification used 60 Vbeta primers and 13 Jbeta primers. Clones were sequenced by immunoSEQ multiplex PCR, and TCRdb holds only the in-frame ones, with some missing. Of 90,000 to 100,000 clones listed, more than 70% are singletons. Donors likely had unrecorded immune exposures despite being nominally healthy when sampled. The J gene is TRBJ1-2, the V gene TRBV30, with D unclear. Sequenced sample: PBMCs. This clonotype was obtained from a female donor in good health and CMV-seronegative. The CDR3 region is CAWSVALADSQGYTF. The DNA of the CDR3 is TGTGCCTGGAGTGTAGCTCTGGCGGATTCTCAAGGCTACACCTTC.